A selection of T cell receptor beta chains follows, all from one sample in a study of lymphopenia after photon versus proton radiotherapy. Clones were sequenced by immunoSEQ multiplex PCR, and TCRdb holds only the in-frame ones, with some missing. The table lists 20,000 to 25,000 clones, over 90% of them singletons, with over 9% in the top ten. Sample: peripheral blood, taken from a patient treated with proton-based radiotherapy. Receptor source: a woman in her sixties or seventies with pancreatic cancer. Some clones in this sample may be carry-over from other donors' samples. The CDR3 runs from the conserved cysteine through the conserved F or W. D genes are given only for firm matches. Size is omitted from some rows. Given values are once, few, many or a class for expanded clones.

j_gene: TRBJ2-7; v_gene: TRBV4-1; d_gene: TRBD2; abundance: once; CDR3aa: CASSQGGTSATYEQYF; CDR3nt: TGCGCCAGCAGCCAGGGCGGGACTAGCGCAACCTACGAGCAGTACTTC
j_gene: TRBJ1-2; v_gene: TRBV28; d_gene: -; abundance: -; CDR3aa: CASSLSLGVYGYTF; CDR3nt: TGTGCCAGCAGTTTAAGTTTGGGGGTATATGGCTACACCTTC
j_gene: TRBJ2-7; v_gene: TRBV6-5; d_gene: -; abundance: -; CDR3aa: CASRNPGPPYEQYF; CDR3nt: TGTGCCAGCAGAAATCCGGGACCCCCCTACGAGCAGTACTTC
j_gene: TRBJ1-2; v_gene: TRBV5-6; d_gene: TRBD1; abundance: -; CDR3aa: CASRPTGVPGYGYTF; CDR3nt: TGTGCCAGCAGACCTACAGGGGTCCCGGGCTATGGCTACACCTTC
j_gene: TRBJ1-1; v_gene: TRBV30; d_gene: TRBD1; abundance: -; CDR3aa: CAWSRDRETEAFF; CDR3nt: TGTGCCTGGAGTCGGGACAGAGAAACTGAAGCTTTCTTT
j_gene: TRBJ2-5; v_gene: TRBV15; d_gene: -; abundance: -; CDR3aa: CATSREQTGLGETQYF; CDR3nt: TGTGCCACCAGCAGAGAACAAACAGGGTTAGGAGAGACCCAGTACTTC
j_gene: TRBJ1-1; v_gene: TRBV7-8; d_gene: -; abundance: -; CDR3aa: CASSSQGGTEAFF; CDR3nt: TGTGCCAGCAGCTCTCAGGGAGGGACTGAAGCTTTCTTT
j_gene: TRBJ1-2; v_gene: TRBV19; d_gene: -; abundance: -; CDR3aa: CASSNPRGRGGYTF; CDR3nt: TGTGCCAGTAGTAACCCGCGGGGTAGAGGTGGCTACACCTTC
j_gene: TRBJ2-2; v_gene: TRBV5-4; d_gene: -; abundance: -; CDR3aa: CASSLQGFTGELFF; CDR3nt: TGTGCCAGCAGCTTGCAGGGTTTCACCGGGGAGCTGTTTTTT
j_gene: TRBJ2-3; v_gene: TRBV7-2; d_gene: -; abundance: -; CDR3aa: CASSLGWVGGTDTQYF; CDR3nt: TGTGCCAGCAGCTTAGGGTGGGTTGGTGGCACAGATACGCAGTATTTT
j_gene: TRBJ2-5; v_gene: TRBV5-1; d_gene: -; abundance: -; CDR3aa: CASRPDGQETQYF; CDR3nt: TGCGCCAGCAGACCGGACGGTCAAGAGACCCAGTACTTC
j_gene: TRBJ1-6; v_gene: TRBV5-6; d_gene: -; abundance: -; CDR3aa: CASSTGQYNSPLHF; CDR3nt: TGTGCCAGCAGCACCGGACAGTATAATTCACCCCTCCACTTT
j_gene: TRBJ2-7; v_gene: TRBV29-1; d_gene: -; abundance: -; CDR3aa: CSVRGAYEQYF; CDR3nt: TGCAGCGTTCGTGGGGCCTACGAGCAGTACTTC
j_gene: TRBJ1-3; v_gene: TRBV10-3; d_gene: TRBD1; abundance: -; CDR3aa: CAIRETGTSGNTIYF; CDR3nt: TGTGCCATCAGAGAGACAGGGACCTCTGGAAACACCATATATTTT
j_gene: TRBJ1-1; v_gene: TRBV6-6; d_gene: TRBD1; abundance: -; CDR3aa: CASTDYGTGKAFF; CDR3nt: TGTGCCAGCACCGACTACGGGACAGGGAAAGCTTTCTTT
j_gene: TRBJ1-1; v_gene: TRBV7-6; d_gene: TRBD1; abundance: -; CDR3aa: CASSLGQGMNTEAFF; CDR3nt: TGTGCCAGCAGCTTAGGACAGGGAATGAACACTGAAGCTTTCTTT
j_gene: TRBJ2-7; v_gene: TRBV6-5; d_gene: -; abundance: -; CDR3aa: CASSPGKGVSYEQYF; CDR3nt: TGTGCCAGCAGTCCCGGCAAGGGGGTCTCCTACGAGCAGTACTTC
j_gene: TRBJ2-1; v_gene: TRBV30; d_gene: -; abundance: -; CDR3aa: CAWMLDSYNEQFF; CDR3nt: TGTGCCTGGATGCTAGACTCCTACAATGAGCAGTTCTTC
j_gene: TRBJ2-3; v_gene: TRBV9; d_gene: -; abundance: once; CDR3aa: CASSAPGAGTDTQYF; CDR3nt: TGTGCCAGCAGCGCTCCGGGGGCGGGCACAGATACGCAGTATTTT
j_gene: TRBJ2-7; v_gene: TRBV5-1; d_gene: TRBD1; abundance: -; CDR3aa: CASSMTGVEYEQYF; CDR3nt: TGCGCCAGCAGCATGACAGGGGTTGAATACGAGCAGTACTTC
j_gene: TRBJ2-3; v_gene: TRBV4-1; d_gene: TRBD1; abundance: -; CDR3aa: CASSQEGRQGSTDTQYF; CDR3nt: TGCGCCAGCAGCCAAGAAGGAAGACAGGGGAGCACAGATACGCAGTATTTT
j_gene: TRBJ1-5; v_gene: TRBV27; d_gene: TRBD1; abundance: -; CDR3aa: CASSSVHRGQPQHF; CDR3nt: TGTGCCAGCAGTTCAGTCCACAGGGGCCAGCCCCAGCATTTT
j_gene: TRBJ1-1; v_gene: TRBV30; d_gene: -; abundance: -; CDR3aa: CACQGGTEAFF; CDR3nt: TGTGCCTGTCAAGGGGGCACTGAAGCTTTCTTT
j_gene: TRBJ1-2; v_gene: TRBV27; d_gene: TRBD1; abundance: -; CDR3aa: CASSAYRGGGYTF; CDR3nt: TGTGCCAGCAGTGCGTACAGGGGGGGAGGCTACACCTTC
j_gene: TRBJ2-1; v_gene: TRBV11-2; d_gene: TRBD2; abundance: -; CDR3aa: CASSPRSSGSPYNEQFF; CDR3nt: TGTGCCAGCAGCCCCCGGTCTAGCGGGAGCCCCTATAATGAGCAGTTCTTC
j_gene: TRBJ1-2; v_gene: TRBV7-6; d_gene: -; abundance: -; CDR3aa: CAAGTNYGYTF; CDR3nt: TGTGCCGCGGGGACTAACTATGGCTACACCTTC
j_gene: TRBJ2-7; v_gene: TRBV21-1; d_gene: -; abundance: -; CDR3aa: CASSLGYEQYF; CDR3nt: TGTGCCAGCAGCCTCGGTTACGAGCAGTACTTC
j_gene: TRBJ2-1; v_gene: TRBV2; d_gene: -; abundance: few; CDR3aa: CASSVFGGSDEQFF; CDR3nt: TGTGCCAGCAGTGTTTTTGGGGGTTCCGATGAGCAGTTCTTC
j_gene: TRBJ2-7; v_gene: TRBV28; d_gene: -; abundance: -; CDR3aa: CASSPFGQGTGGRPYEQYF; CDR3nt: TGTGCCAGCAGCCCCTTCGGACAGGGGACGGGCGGGAGGCCCTACGAGCAGTACTTC
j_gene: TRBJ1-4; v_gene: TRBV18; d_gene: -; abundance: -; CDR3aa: CASSPGTENEKLFF; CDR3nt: TGTGCCAGCTCACCAGGGACCGAGAATGAAAAACTGTTTTTT
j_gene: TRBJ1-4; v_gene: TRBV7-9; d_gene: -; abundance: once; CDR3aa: CASSLAAATNEKLFF; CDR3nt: TGTGCCAGCAGCTTAGCGGCAGCAACTAATGAAAAACTGTTTTTT
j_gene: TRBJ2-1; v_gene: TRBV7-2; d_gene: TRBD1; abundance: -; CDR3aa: CASSSRTGGSYNEQFF; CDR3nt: TGTGCCAGCAGCTCAAGGACAGGGGGGTCCTACAATGAGCAGTTCTTC
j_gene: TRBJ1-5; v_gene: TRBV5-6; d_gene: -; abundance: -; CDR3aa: CASSFGSRANQPQHF; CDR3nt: TGTGCCAGCAGCTTCGGATCCAGGGCCAATCAGCCCCAGCATTTT
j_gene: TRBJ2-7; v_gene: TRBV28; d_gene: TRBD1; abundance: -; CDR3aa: CASSPLTGWSDYEQYF; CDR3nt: TGTGCCAGCAGTCCATTGACAGGGTGGAGTGACTACGAGCAGTACTTC
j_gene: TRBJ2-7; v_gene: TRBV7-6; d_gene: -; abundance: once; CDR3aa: CASSPWAAYEQYF; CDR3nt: TGTGCCAGCAGCCCTTGGGCAGCCTACGAGCAGTACTTC
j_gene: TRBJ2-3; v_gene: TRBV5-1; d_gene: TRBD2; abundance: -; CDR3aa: CASSFSGSADTQYF; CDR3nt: TGCGCCAGCAGCTTTAGCGGGAGTGCAGATACGCAGTATTTT
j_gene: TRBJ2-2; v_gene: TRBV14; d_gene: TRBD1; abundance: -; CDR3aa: CASSQASTGGTGELFF; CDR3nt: TGTGCCAGCAGCCAAGCTAGTACAGGGGGAACCGGGGAGCTGTTTTTT